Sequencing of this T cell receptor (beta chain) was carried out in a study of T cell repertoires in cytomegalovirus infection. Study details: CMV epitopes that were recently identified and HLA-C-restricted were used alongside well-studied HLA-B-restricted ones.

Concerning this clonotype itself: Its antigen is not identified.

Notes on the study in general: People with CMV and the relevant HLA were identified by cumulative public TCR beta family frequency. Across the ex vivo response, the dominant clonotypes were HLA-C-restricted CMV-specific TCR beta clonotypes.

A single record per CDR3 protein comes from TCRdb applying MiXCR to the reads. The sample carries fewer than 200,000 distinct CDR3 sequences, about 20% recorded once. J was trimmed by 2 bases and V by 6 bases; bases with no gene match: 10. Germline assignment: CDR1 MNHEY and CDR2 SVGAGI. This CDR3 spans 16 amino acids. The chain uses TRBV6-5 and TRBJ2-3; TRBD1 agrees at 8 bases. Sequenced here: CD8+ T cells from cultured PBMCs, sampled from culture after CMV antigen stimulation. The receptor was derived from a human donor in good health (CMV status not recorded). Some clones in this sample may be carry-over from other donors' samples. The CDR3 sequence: CASSRTGQELTDTQYF. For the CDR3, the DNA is TGTGCCAGCAGCCGCACGGGACAGGAGCTCACAGATACGCAGTATTTT.